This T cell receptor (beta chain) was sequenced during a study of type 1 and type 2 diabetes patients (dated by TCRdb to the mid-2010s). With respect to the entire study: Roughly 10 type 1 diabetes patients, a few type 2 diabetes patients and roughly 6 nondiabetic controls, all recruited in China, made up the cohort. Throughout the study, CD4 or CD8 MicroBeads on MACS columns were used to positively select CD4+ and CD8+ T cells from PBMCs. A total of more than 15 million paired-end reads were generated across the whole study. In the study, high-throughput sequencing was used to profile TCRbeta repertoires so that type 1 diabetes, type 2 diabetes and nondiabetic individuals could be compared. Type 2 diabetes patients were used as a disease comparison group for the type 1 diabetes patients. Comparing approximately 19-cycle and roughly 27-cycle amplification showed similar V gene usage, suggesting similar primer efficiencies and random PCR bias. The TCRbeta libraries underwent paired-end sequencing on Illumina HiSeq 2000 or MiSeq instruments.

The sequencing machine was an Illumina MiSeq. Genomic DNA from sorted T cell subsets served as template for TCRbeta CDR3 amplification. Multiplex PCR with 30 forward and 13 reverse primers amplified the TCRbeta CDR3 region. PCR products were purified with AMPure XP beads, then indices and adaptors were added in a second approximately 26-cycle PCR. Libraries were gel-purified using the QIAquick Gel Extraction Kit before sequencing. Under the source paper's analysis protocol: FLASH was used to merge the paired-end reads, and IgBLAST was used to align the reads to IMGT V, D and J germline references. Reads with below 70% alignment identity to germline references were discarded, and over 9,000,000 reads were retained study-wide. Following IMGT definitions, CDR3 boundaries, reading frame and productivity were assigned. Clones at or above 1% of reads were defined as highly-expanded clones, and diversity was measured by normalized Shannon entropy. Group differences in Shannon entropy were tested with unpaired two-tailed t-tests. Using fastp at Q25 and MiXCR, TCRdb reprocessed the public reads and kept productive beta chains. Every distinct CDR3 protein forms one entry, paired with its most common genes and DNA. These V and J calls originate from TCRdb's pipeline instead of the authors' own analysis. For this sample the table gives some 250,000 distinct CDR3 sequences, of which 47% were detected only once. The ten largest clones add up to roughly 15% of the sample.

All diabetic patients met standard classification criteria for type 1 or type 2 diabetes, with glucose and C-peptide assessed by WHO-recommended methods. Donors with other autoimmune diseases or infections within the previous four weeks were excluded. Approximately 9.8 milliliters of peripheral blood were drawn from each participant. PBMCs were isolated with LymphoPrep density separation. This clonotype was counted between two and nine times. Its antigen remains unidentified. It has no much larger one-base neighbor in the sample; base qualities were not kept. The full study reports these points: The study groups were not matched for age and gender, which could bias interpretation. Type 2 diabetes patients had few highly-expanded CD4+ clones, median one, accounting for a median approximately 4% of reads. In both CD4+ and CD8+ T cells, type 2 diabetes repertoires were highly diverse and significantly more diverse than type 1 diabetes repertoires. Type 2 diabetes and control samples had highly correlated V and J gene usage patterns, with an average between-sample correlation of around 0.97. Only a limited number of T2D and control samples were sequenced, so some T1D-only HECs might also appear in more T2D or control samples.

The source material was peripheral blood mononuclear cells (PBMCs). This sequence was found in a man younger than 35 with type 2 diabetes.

The DNA sequence is TGTGCCATCAGGAGGTCTAGCGGGAGCACAGATACGCAGTATTTT. Protein translation: CAIRRSSGSTDTQYF. The sequence is built from TRBV10-3 and TRBJ2-3; TRBD2 agrees with 8 junctional bases. Counted from cysteine to phenylalanine, this CDR3 has 15 amino acids. Left in the record is the CDR3 DNA by itself, 45 bases read in frame from the first base. CDR1 is given as ENHRY and CDR2 as SYGVKD, both from the germline V gene. The V end gives up 6 bases and the J end 0 bases, leaving 5 bases in the junction not matched to a gene.